Sequencing of this TCR beta chain was carried out in a study of T-cell reconstitution after alpha-beta-depleted transplantation in children. This clonotype showed up many times. TCRbeta library preparation incorporated unique molecular identifiers. TCRdb re-called the PCR reads with MiXCR, one entry per CDR3 protein. This sample has about 500,000 distinct CDR3 sequences; 30% to 35% occur once, and the top ten carry roughly 2.5%. V was clipped by 2 bases and J by 5 bases; unmatched bases: 7. Looked up from germline, CDR1 is MNHEY and CDR2 is SVGEGT. The length of the CDR3 is 16 residues. This clonotype was obtained from a human donor who donated a stem cell graft to a child with aplastic anemia. This chain links TRBV6-2 or TRBV6-3 with TRBJ2-1, with 9 bases identical to TRBD2. This sample comprised PBMCs from the stem cell graft donor, obtained from the stem cell graft. The CDR3 DNA follows: TGTGCCAGCAGTTACATAGTCTGGACTAGCGACAATGAGCAGTTCTTC. The encoded protein is CASSYIVWTSDNEQFF.